This T cell receptor (beta chain) was observed in a study of blood T cell repertoires in COVID-19 (dated by TCRdb to the early 2020s). Study-wide context: The collaborator samples originated in the United States, Italy and Spain and spanned the acute and convalescent phases of COVID-19. The material from the prospective study consisted of cDNA or gDNA derived from T cells, B-cell-depleted T cells, or PBMCs. The dataset comprised deeply sampled blood TCRbeta repertoires from subjects exposed to, actively infected with, or recovered from COVID-19. A freely available public database, intended as a resource for researchers studying the immune response to SARS-CoV-2, is where the repertoires were released. Samples came from the ongoing ImmuneRACE study (first 160 participants) plus 1,254 subjects from 6 global collaborators. The sample metadata nearly always contained a de-identified subject ID, COVID-19 status, age in years and sex. Where HLA class I and class II types were available, the types were taken from metadata supplied by the sample provider, not from assay-based typing. Beyond this particular receptor, the publication reports: The quantity of clinical and demographic metadata differed by source and by participant and was supplied without curation.

The immunoSEQ Assay, a bias-controlled multiplex PCR, was used to amplify TCRbeta CDR3 regions from genomic DNA. The published analysis was carried out like this. The number of nucleated cells in each sample was estimated from the amplification of reference gene primers within the assay. To quantify the absolute abundance of each unique TCRbeta CDR3 rearrangement, sequence reads were collapsed and filtered. Productive Simpson clonality was computed per sample as the square root of Simpson's diversity index over productive rearrangements. This immuneACCESS table, as held by TCRdb, lists in-frame sequences with V and J called but not all clones. Of the missing ones, under half trace to an unresolved V gene in checked studies; the others have no known cause. V, J and clone size reflect that table, while D and trimming were determined from the DNA. A total of 150,000 to 200,000 clones appear in this sample, 70% to 90% of them only once. The ten largest make up more than 6.5% of the sample.

Whole blood was collected in K2EDTA tubes by collaborating institutions according to the institutions' own protocols. Collaborator samples were shipped for TCRbeta analysis as frozen whole blood, isolated PBMCs, or DNA extracted from either sample type. As concerns this clone: Its antigen specificity is not known. No base quality values were provided; no much bigger clone lies one nucleotide off. The sample has other DNA sequences that encode this CDR3 too.

The V end loses 1 base and the J end loses 4 bases, and a stretch of 10 bases separates them. The CDR3 covers 14 residues, taking in both the cysteine and the phenylalanine. Just CDR3 DNA is preserved here, 42 bases in frame from base 1. From the germline V gene, CDR1 is SGHRS and CDR2 is YFSETQ. The sample comprised peripheral blood. This receptor was taken from a woman of 80 years or more in a cohort sampled during active or convalescent COVID-19. The chain uses TRBV5-1 and TRBJ2-3; possibly the D gene is TRBD1, per 6 matching bases. The CDR3 amino acid sequence is: CASSLTRGADTQYF. The base sequence is TGCGCCAGCAGCTTGACCAGGGGAGCAGATACGCAGTATTTT. The variable domain in full, with residues beyond the CDR3 obtained from the reference TRBV5-1 and TRBJ2-3 genes, is KAGVTQTPRYLIKTRGQQVTLSCSPISGHRSVSWYQQTPGQGLQFLFEYFSETQRNKGNFPGRFSGRQFSNSRSEMNVSTLELGDSALYLCASSLTRGADTQYFGPGTRLTVL.